The 32 T cell receptor beta chains reported below all come from one sample, sequenced in a study of human versus mouse CDR3 diversity and MHC coevolution. Libraries were prepared by immunoSEQ multiplex PCR; TCRdb keeps only in-frame clonotypes and omits some of them. Seen here are 60,000 or so clones, roughly 93% observed once, and the top ten hold under 20%. The sequencing input was naive CD4+ T cells from blood. As for subset: CD45RO-negative CD62L-positive naive CD4 T cells. These receptor sequences come from a person in their sixties in good health.

This sequence joins TRBV9 and TRBJ2-7, with 8 positions matching TRBD2. This CDR3 has 16 amino acids. The ends lost 2 bases at V and 5 bases at J; junction bases unmatched: 12. CDR1 is SGDLS, CDR2 YYNGEE, per germline. The CDR3 DNA is TGTGCCAGCAGCGTGACTAGCGCTCTATGGGTCGACGAGCAGTACTTC. Amino acids: CASSVTSALWVDEQYF.

This chain joins TRBV27 and TRBJ1-2; 7 bases agree with TRBD1. This CDR3 is 13 amino acids long. After removal of 3 bases from V and 5 bases from J, the junction contained 3 bases not matched to a gene. The germline CDR1 and CDR2 sequences are MNHEY and SMNVEV (reference sequence). CDR3 protein: CASSFRDRYGYTF. The DNA of the CDR3 is TGTGCCAGCAGTTTCCGGGACAGATATGGCTACACCTTC.

The chain has TRBV20-1 and TRBJ1-1; no clear D gene. Germline values: CDR1 DFQATT, CDR2 SNEGSKA (reference sequence). Trimming stripped 1 base from V and 8 bases from J, with 8 bases between. The length of the CDR3 is 11 residues. In DNA, the CDR3 is TGCAGTGCTAGAGGTGAGGAGGAAGCTTTCTTT. It is translated as CSARGEEEAFF.

This rearrangement joins TRBV5-4 to TRBJ2-3; TRBD2 might be the D (5 bases). Germline loops: CDR1 SGHNT, CDR2 YYREEE (reference sequence). Trimming took off 4 bases at V and 4 bases at J, with 13 bases between the two ends. CDR3 size: 14 residues. The CDR3, as DNA: TGTGCCAGCAGCCCGGACTTTAACTCAGATACGCAGTATTTT. It yields the protein CASSPDFNSDTQYF.

This clone showed up just once. The chain links TRBV15 to TRBJ1-2, with TRBD1 identical over 7 bases. Germline CDR1 is LNHNV and CDR2 is YYDKDF (reference sequence). The CDR3 loop spans 15 amino acids. V was pared by 5 bases and J by 7 bases, with 13 bases of the junction left unmatched. CDR3 amino acids: CATSGQTGKRPGYTF. Here the CDR3 DNA reads TGTGCCACCAGCGGGCAGACAGGGAAACGCCCTGGCTACACCTTC.

This clone has only a few counts. This chain uses TRBV6-6 with TRBJ1-2; TRBD1 is a possible D gene (6 bases). The CDR3 consists of 13 residues. CDR1 and CDR2 from the germline V gene are MNHNY and SVGAGI (reference sequence). V was shortened by 6 bases and J by 6 bases, with 14 bases between the two germline ends. As DNA, the CDR3 is TGTGCCAGCAGAAGGGACAACCCCCATGGCTACACCTTC. Encoded protein: CASRRDNPHGYTF.

The rearrangement uses TRBV6-1 and TRBJ2-5; TRBD1 might be the D (6 bases). Germline V gene lookup returns CDR1 MNHNS and CDR2 SASEGT. The CDR3 totals 12 residues. The V end was cut by 6 bases, the J end by 7 bases, with 12 bases between. As DNA, the CDR3 is TGTGCCAGCAGACGGGACAAGGGGACCCAGTACTTC. It translates to CASRRDKGTQYF.

The rearrangement uses TRBV9 and TRBJ2-5; TRBD1 is a possible D gene (6 bases). The J call may be faulty, since TRBJ2-7 better matches the DNA end. The CDR3 spans 16 residues. The germline CDR1 and CDR2 sequences are SGDLS and YYNGEE. For the CDR3, the DNA is TGTGCCAGCAGCACCGCCGGGACACCTATTTACTACGAGCAGTACTTC. Its protein product is CASSTAGTPIYYEQYF.

This clone was counted once. The chain recombines TRBV9 with TRBJ2-2, with 12 bases that match TRBD2. Losses at the gene ends were 4 bases for V and 0 bases for J; bases not matched to a gene: 7. The CDR3 is 18 residues long. From germline, CDR1 is SGDLS and CDR2 YYNGEE. CDR3 DNA: TGTGCCAGCAGCCCCAAGGGACTAGCGGGTTCGAACACCGGGGAGCTGTTTTTT. Residues: CASSPKGLAGSNTGELFF.

The chain employs TRBV27 and TRBJ2-3; perhaps TRBD1 as D (5 bases). V was pared by 2 bases and J by 6 bases, with 12 bases between. The CDR3 extends over 14 amino acids. The germline gives CDR1 MNHEY, CDR2 SMNVEV (reference sequence). The CDR3 DNA reads TGTGCCAGCAGTTTAGGGCAGGGAACGGATACGCAGTATTTT. Protein sequence: CASSLGQGTDTQYF.

The chain combines TRBV6-6 with TRBJ2-3, with 7 bases that match TRBD1. The germline CDR1 and CDR2 sequences are MNHNY and SVGAGI (reference sequence). The CDR3 extends over 13 amino acids. Unmatched junction bases numbered 1, after V lost 4 bases and J lost 3 bases. The CDR3 spells CASSWGQTDTQYF. CDR3 nucleotide sequence: TGTGCCAGCAGTTGGGGACAGACAGATACGCAGTATTTT.

The chain joins TRBV11-2 to TRBJ2-1, with 7 bases aligning to TRBD1. Germline V gives CDR1 SGHAT, CDR2 FQNNGV. After removal of 5 bases from V and 3 bases from J, the junction contained 10 bases not matched to a gene. CDR3 length equals 16 residues. CDR3 bases: TGTGCCAGCAGCCCCGGCAGGGCAGGGGGCTACAATGAGCAGTTCTTC. This encodes CASSPGRAGGYNEQFF.

The gene calls are TRBV14 and TRBJ2-1; 7 positions match TRBD2. With 7 bases clipped from V and 0 bases from J, the junction kept 9 bases outside the gene matches. Looked up from germline, CDR1 is SGHDN and CDR2 is FVKESK. This CDR3 is built from 16 residues. The CDR3 bases are TGTGCCAGCACCCTAGGAGGCGGGAGCTCCTACAATGAGCAGTTCTTC. Translated: CASTLGGGSSYNEQFF.

The J gene is TRBJ2-1, the V gene TRBV19; the match to TRBD2 covers 8 bases. Unmatched junction bases numbered 9, after V lost 10 bases and J lost 1 base. Germline V gives CDR1 LNHDA, CDR2 SQIVND (reference sequence). This CDR3 has 15 amino acids. CDR3 protein: CATKSAGASYNEQFF. Written as DNA, the CDR3 is TGTGCCACGAAATCAGCGGGAGCTTCCTACAATGAGCAGTTCTTC.

The chain couples TRBV4-2 to TRBJ2-5; D is unclear. In germline, CDR1 is LGHNA, CDR2 YNFKEQ. V was trimmed by 1 base and J by 0 bases, leaving 9 bases between them. CDR3 length: 15 residues. CDR3 coding DNA: TGTGCCAGCAGCCAAGTATTAAACAACCAAGAGACCCAGTACTTC. Protein: CASSQVLNNQETQYF.

The chain recombines TRBV4-1 with TRBJ1-2; D is undetermined. Germline CDR1 is MGHRA and CDR2 is YSYEKL. Trimming cost V 6 bases and J 7 bases, with 12 bases left between them. The CDR3 covers 12 residues. CDR3 coding DNA: TGCGCCAGCAGTACCGACATGTCTGGCTACACCTTC. Translation gives CASSTDMSGYTF.

The chain is built from TRBV5-1 and TRBJ1-2; TRBD1 agrees at 9 bases. Germline CDR1 reads SGHRS; CDR2 reads YFSETQ. V lost 4 bases to trimming and J lost 3 bases; unmatched junction nucleotides: 4. The CDR3 covers 14 residues. In DNA form, the CDR3 reads TGCGCCAGCAGCCGGACAGGGGAGGACTATGGCTACACCTTC. Translation: CASSRTGEDYGYTF. The variable domain in full, with the rest retrieved from reference TRBV5-1 and TRBJ1-2, is KAGVTQTPRYLIKTRGQQVTLSCSPISGHRSVSWYQQTPGQGLQFLFEYFSETQRNKGNFPGRFSGRQFSNSRSEMNVSTLELGDSALYLCASSRTGEDYGYTFGSGTRLTVV.

This clone appeared a few times. The chain employs TRBV6-7 and TRBJ2-6; D gene uncertain. TRBV6-7 is designated an ORF whose function remains uncertain. V lost 0 bases, J lost 4 bases, and 4 bases lay in between. The CDR3 is 14 amino acids. DNA for the CDR3: TGTGCCAGCAGTTACTCCGGGGGGGCCAACGTCCTGACTTTC. It encodes CASSYSGGANVLTF.

This chain joins TRBV7-2 and TRBJ1-2, with 11 bases that match TRBD1. CDR1 is SGHTA, CDR2 FQGNSA, per germline. This CDR3 is 14 amino acids long. The V and J ends lost 5 bases and 4 bases, in that order; junction bases with no gene match: 3. This CDR3 reads CASSPGTGGYGYTF. CDR3 DNA: TGTGCCAGCAGCCCCGGGACAGGGGGCTATGGCTACACCTTC.

CDR3 DNA: TGTGCCAGCTCCTCCATCAGGGCGCGACGGGAGACCCAGTACTTC. Its protein is CASSSIRARRETQYF. The rearrangement joins TRBV18 to TRBJ2-5; D may be TRBD1 (5 bases). CDR1 is KGHSH and CDR2 is LQKENI in the germline V gene. This CDR3 is built from 15 residues. V was cut by 6 bases and J by 5 bases, with 19 bases left in between.

V usage is TRBV11-2 and J usage is TRBJ2-5; TRBD2 agrees at 7 bases. The CDR3 has 16 residues. CDR1 SGHAT and CDR2 FQNNGV come from the germline V gene. V dropped 1 base and J dropped 6; count of bases not matched to a gene: 11. Written as DNA, the CDR3 is TGTGCCAGCAGCTTAGCGTGGACTAGTTCGGTAAAGACCCAGTACTTC. Translated, it gives CASSLAWTSSVKTQYF. Drawing the rest from reference TRBV11-2 and TRBJ2-5, the complete variable domain is EAGVAQSPRYKIIEKRQSVAFWCNPISGHATLYWYQQILGQGPKLLIQFQNNGVVDDSQLPKDRFSAERLKGVDSTLKIQPAKLEDSAVYLCASSLAWTSSVKTQYFGPGTRLLVL.

V and J are TRBV9 and TRBJ2-5, with 8 nucleotides matching TRBD2. V dropped 1 base and J dropped 5; count of bases not matched to a gene: 7. Germline V gives CDR1 SGDLS, CDR2 YYNGEE. The CDR3 length is 15 residues. The CDR3: CASSVSSGTWETQYF. CDR3 DNA sequence: TGTGCCAGCAGCGTAAGTAGCGGGACGTGGGAGACCCAGTACTTC.

CDR3 protein: CASSSEGDTQYF. CDR3 nucleotide sequence: TGCGCCAGCAGCTCCGAGGGAGATACGCAGTATTTT. The chain combines TRBV5-1 with TRBJ2-3, with D perhaps matching TRBD2 (5 bases). The germline gives CDR1 SGHRS, CDR2 YFSETQ. The V and J ends lost 3 bases and 5 bases respectively, with 7 bases between them. The CDR3 has 12 residues.

This rearrangement joins TRBV19 to TRBJ1-3, with TRBD1 matching over 8 bases. The length of the CDR3 is 14 residues. Germline V gene lookup returns CDR1 LNHDA and CDR2 SQIVND (reference sequence). Unmatched junction bases numbered 4, after V lost 3 bases and J lost 6 bases. The CDR3 region is CASSMTGEANTIYF. Here the CDR3 DNA reads TGTGCCAGTAGTATGACAGGGGAGGCAAACACCATATATTTT.

In nucleotides, the CDR3 is TGTGCCAGCAGCCCGGACAGGGGGTATGGCTACACCTTC. Translated: CASSPDRGYGYTF. The chain recombines TRBV11-3 with TRBJ1-2; TRBD1 aligns across 10 bases. Germline CDR1 and CDR2: SGHNT and YENEEA. V trimming: 5 bases; J trimming: 5 bases; junction bases outside the gene matches: 2. This CDR3 spans 13 amino acids.

The count of this clone is one. J is TRBJ2-1 and V is TRBV11-3; D unresolved. V gave up 0 bases and J gave up 6 bases, with 6 bases separating them. The CDR3 loop spans 13 amino acids. The germline V gene has CDR1 SGHNT and CDR2 YENEEA. The DNA for the CDR3 is TGTGCCAGCAGCTTAGAGGCTGCCAATGAGCAGTTCTTC. Translated, it gives CASSLEAANEQFF. Looking up the rest from reference TRBV11-3 and TRBJ2-1 gives the full variable domain: EAGVVQSPRYKIIEKKQPVAFWCNPISGHNTLYWYLQNLGQGPELLIRYENEEAVDDSQLPKDRFSAERLKGVDSTLKIQPAELGDSAVYLCASSLEAANEQFFGPGTRLTVL.

The chain joins TRBV6-5 to TRBJ2-5; tentatively, D is TRBD2 (5 bases). Germline CDR1 reads MNHEY; CDR2 reads SVGAGI. V was cut by 0 bases and J by 7 bases, with 18 bases left in between. The CDR3 length is 16 residues. The CDR3 loop reads CASSYSMDWRKGTQYF. CDR3 sequence (DNA): TGTGCCAGCAGTTACTCGATGGACTGGAGAAAGGGGACCCAGTACTTC.

The V call is TRBV7-2, the J call TRBJ2-4; the match to TRBD2 covers 7 bases. The length of the CDR3 is 14 residues. V lost 1 base, J lost 8 bases, and 5 bases stayed unmatched. CDR1 SGHTA and CDR2 FQGNSA come from the germline V gene. The CDR3 DNA reads as TGTGCCAGCAGCTTAGGCGGGAGTCCTGACATTCAGTACTTC. This encodes CASSLGGSPDIQYF.

V and J are TRBV5-4 and TRBJ1-1; D is undetermined. The V gene's germline CDR1 is SGHNT and CDR2 YYREEE (reference sequence). V was cut by 2 bases and J by 1 base, with 3 bases left in between. This CDR3 spans 12 amino acids. CDR3 sequence (DNA): TGTGCCAGCAGCTTTCAGAACACTGAAGCTTTCTTT. It codes for CASSFQNTEAFF.

The J gene is TRBJ1-2, the V gene TRBV19; maybe TRBD1 (6 bases). The CDR3 is made up of 13 amino acids. Germline values: CDR1 LNHDA, CDR2 SQIVND (reference sequence). The V and J ends lost 0 bases and 8 bases respectively, with 10 bases between them. The DNA for the CDR3 is TGTGCCAGTAGTATAGAGCAGGGGCGAGGCTACACCTTC. Its protein is CASSIEQGRGYTF.

The chain uses TRBV21-1 and TRBJ2-3; the tabulated D call, TRBD2, remains unverified against the DNA. TRBV21-1 is a listed pseudogene. This CDR3 spans 18 amino acids. The CDR3, as DNA: TGTGCCAGCAGCCCCCCCGGGACTAGCGGGAGGCGGGTAGATACGCAGTATTTT. It yields the protein CASSPPGTSGRRVDTQYF.

The chain carries TRBV5-8 and TRBJ2-1; a possible D gene is TRBD2 (6 bases). V gave up 2 bases and J gave up 9 bases, with 18 bases separating them. Germline CDR1 and CDR2: SGHTS and YDEGEE. The CDR3 contains 15 residues. CDR3 sequence reads: CASSLPRLGASEQFF. The CDR3, as DNA: TGTGCCAGCAGCTTACCGAGACTAGGGGCATCTGAGCAGTTCTTC.